Here is one T cell receptor beta chain with its context. This clone's antigen is unknown. The input lacks base qualities; no much larger clone sits a single base away. This record comes from a study of shared clonotypes between healthy human individuals (dated by TCRdb to the early 2020s). For the wider study: A couple of women and a few men aged 18 to 49 years were included in the cohort. For each donor, CD4 naive and CD4 memory were each given three plates, CD8 naive was given two plates, and CD8 memory was given one plate. The study deeply sequenced blood TCR repertoires of about five healthy adults to estimate repertoire size and the extent of clonotype sharing between individuals. To increase sequencing depth and limit assay-specific biases, TCR repertoire library preparation and sequencing were carried out by different laboratories using diverse techniques. Leukapheresis yielded between about 0.94 and 8.9 billion PBMCs per donor. Results the study describes overall, beyond this receptor: Even with the large sequencing depth, rarefaction of the sorted-subset datasets indicated that sequencing was incomplete. Clonotypes shared by all four sorted-subset donors showed higher generation probabilities than non-shared clonotypes. The genetic and exposure-history diversity represented was limited by the small number of donors. Larger estimated clonotype richness was generally found for naive subsets than for memory subsets. Sampling was limited to blood, and TCR repertoires in tissue likely differ from TCR repertoires in blood. Sharing across a few donors was observed for around 5% of naive CD4, under 4% of naive CD8, 2.3% of memory CD4, and around 0.4% of memory CD8 clonotypes. Based on pairwise subsampling, the degree of clonotype sharing among donors was expected to be affected by sequencing depth.

TCR CDR3 regions were amplified from genomic DNA by multiplex PCR using the deep immunoSEQ assay. Extracted genomic DNA from each cell subset was spread evenly across all wells of several immunoSEQ 96-well plates, with each plate serving as a replicate. For sorted subsets, each replicate PCR was loaded with around 200 ng genomic DNA, equivalent to 30,000 or so T cell genomes. Purified libraries were quantified with a Qubit 3.0 fluorometer, sized on a Bioanalyzer 2100, and re-quantified with the KAPA Library Quantification kit. A separate single-read 150-cycle Illumina NextSeq 550 flow cell was used to sequence each immunoSEQ 96-well plate. As for how the authors treated the data: The immunoSEQ output contained only junctional sequences without quality scores, so filtering could not match that applied to full-length reads. To assign V/J genes and CDR3, sequences were annotated against IMGT germline references using PyIR, a Python wrapper for IgBLAST v1.9. Reads with weak V/J assignments (E-value above 1e-6), missing CDR3, stop codons, out-of-frame junctions, or ambiguous translated residues were removed. V3J clonotypes were defined by identical inferred V gene, J gene, and CDR3 amino acid sequence. Percentage overlap between repertoires was calculated by dividing the number of shared unique clonotypes by the size of the smaller repertoire. Repertoire richness was assessed with RTK rarefaction, the Chao1 estimator, and Recon v2.1 estimates of unobserved clonotypes. Generation probabilities for all TCRbeta clonotypes obtained by the gDNA method from a few donors were computed using OLGA. This is the immuneACCESS table as TCRdb keeps it, with only in-frame sequences that have V and J called. A part of the clones is gone; compared with another copy, unresolved V genes explain less than half, and the rest is unexplained. Clone size and the V and J calls come from that table; the DNA yielded D and trimming. The sample yields over 2 million clones; 85% to 95% were counted once. The leading ten clones occupy around 1.1% of the sample.

CD8 naive samples consisted of CD45RO-negative cells that were positively selected for CCR7, yielding a CD45RA+CCR7+ population without TemRA cells. Healthy HIV-negative adults with no recently reported acute infections or vaccinations were included as donors. All donors were Caucasian adults living in Nashville, Tennessee, USA. Blood was collected by leukapheresis, and PBMCs were isolated by Ficoll-Histopaque density gradient centrifugation and then cryopreserved in liquid nitrogen vapor phase. Analytical flow cytometry was used to check the purity and quantity of each magnetically sorted T cell population. From each sorted fraction, genomic DNA was isolated and quantified by UV absorbance on a Nanodrop 2000c. The sequence was collected from a man between 18 and 35 years old in good health. Sequenced sample: naive CD8+ T cells sorted from blood. What this sample's cell subset or site label stands for: CD45RA+CCR7+.

The DNA reads as follows: TGCGCCAGCAGCGGAACCCCTGGCAAGCCCCAGCATTTT. This translates into CASSGTPGKPQHF. The V gene is TRBV4-1 and the J gene is TRBJ1-5; there is no confident call for the D gene. CDR1 MGHRA and CDR2 YSYEKL were looked up in the germline V gene. V lost 5 bases and J lost 8 bases; the stretch between them is 13 bases long. Measured from the cysteine to the phenylalanine, the CDR3 is 13 residues long. Left in the record is the CDR3 DNA by itself, 39 bases read in frame from the first base.